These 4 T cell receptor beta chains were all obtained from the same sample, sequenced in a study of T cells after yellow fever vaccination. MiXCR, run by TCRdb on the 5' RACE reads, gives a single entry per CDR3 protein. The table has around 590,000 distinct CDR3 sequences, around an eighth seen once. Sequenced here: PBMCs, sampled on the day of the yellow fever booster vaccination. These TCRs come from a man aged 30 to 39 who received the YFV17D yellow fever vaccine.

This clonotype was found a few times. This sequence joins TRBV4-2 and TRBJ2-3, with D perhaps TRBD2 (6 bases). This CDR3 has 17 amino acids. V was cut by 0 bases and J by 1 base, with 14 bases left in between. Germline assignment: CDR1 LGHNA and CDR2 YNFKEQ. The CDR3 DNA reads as TGTGCCAGCAGCCAAGAAAATATAGGAGGGGGCACAGATACGCAGTATTTT. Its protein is CASSQENIGGGTDTQYF.

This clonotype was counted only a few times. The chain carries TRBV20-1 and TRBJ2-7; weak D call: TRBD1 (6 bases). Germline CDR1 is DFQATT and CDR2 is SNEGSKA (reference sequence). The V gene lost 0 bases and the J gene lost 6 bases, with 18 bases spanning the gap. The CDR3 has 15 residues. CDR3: CSAREEDRFSGEQYF. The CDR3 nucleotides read TGCAGTGCTAGAGAGGAAGACAGGTTTTCGGGCGAGCAGTACTTC.

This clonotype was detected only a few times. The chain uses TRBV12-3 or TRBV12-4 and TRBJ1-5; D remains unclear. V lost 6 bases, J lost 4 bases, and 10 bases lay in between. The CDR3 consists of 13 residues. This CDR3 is CASSLTTNQPQHF. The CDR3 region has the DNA TGTGCCAGCAGCCTAACAACGAATCAGCCCCAGCATTTT.

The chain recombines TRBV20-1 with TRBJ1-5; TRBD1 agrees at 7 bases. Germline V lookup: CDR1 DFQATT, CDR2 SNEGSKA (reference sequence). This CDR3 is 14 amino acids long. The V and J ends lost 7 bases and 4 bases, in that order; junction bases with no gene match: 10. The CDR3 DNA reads TGCAGTGTTGGCCAGGGGGGTTTTAATCAGCCCCAGCATTTT. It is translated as CSVGQGGFNQPQHF.